The rows below give T cell receptor beta chains drawn from one sample of a study of T cell repertoires in cytomegalovirus infection. TCRdb processed the reads anew with MiXCR; each CDR3 protein has one entry. The sample has 150,000 to 200,000 distinct CDR3 sequences, under 25% seen once. The source material was PBMCs. The receptors here all came from a human donor in good health (CMV status not recorded). Some clones in this sample may be carry-over from other donors' samples. CDR3s include the opening cysteine and the closing phenylalanine or tryptophan. A D gene is named only where the DNA matches it firmly. Not all rows give a size; the values are once, few, many and, for expanded clones, a class.

v_call	clone_size	d_call	j_call	cdr3_aa	cdr3_nt
TRBV6-8	once	TRBD2	TRBJ2-7	CASSYSGGGSYEQYF	TGTGCCAGCAGTTACTCGGGGGGGGGATCCTACGAGCAGTACTTC
TRBV11-2	many	-	TRBJ1-1	CASSYGRMNTEAFF	TGTGCCAGCAGCTACGGACGGATGAACACTGAAGCTTTCTTT
TRBV7-9	few	-	TRBJ1-5	CASSRWGQSNQPQHF	TGTGCCAGCAGCCGGTGGGGACAAAGCAATCAGCCCCAGCATTTT
TRBV28	few	-	TRBJ2-3	CATHMGDTQYF	TGTGCCACACACATGGGGGATACGCAGTATTTT
TRBV4-1	few	TRBD1	TRBJ2-7	CASSQPGQGAYEQYF	TGCGCCAGCAGCCAGCCGGGACAGGGGGCTTACGAGCAGTACTTC
TRBV5-1	-	TRBD1	TRBJ1-1	CASSSMTQGDFGHTEAFF	TGCGCCAGCAGCTCGATGACGCAGGGGGATTTCGGACACACTGAAGCTTTCTTT
TRBV28	many	TRBD1	TRBJ1-2	CASIPGQSLGGYTF	TGTGCCAGCATTCCGGGACAGAGCCTTGGTGGCTACACCTTC
TRBV10-3	-	-	TRBJ2-2	CAIMTANTGELFF	TGTGCCATCATGACAGCGAACACCGGGGAGCTGTTTTTT
TRBV7-2	many	-	TRBJ2-6	CASTYGVILSGANVLTF	TGTGCCAGCACCTACGGGGTAATTCTCTCTGGGGCCAACGTCCTGACTTTC
TRBV2	few	TRBD2	TRBJ2-2	CASSEGAGGPRELFF	TGTGCCAGCAGTGAAGGGGCGGGAGGGCCCCGGGAGCTGTTTTTT
TRBV7-9	many	-	TRBJ1-1	CASRSRGTATEAFF	TGTGCCAGCAGATCGCGGGGGACCGCCACTGAAGCTTTCTTT
TRBV19	few	-	TRBJ1-2	CASSVDSNYGYTF	TGTGCCAGTAGTGTCGACAGTAACTATGGCTACACCTTC
TRBV7-2	few	TRBD2	TRBJ2-1	CASSLEGLAGSYNEQFF	TGTGCCAGCAGCTTAGAGGGGCTAGCGGGCTCCTACAATGAGCAGTTCTTC
TRBV7-2	many	-	TRBJ2-1	CASSLEPGLRRGEQFF	TGTGCCAGCAGCTTGGAGCCGGGATTAAGGCGAGGGGAGCAGTTCTTC
TRBV7-9	many	-	TRBJ2-1	CASSLGEYNEQFF	TGTGCCAGCAGCCTGGGAGAGTACAATGAGCAGTTCTTC
TRBV2	-	-	TRBJ1-5	CASSGEGGGQPQHF	TGTGCCAGCAGTGGAGAGGGAGGAGGTCAGCCCCAGCATTTT
TRBV12-3/TRBV12-4	few	TRBD2	TRBJ2-5	CASTFSGGGETQYF	TGTGCCAGCACTTTCAGCGGGGGGGGAGAGACCCAGTACTTC
TRBV7-9	-	TRBD1	TRBJ1-5	CASSLGGQGIPSNQPQHF	TGTGCCAGCAGCTTAGGGGGACAGGGGATCCCTAGCAATCAGCCCCAGCATTTT
TRBV11-2	few	TRBD1	TRBJ1-2	CASSFDSGTGAGYTF	TGTGCCAGCAGCTTCGACTCCGGGACAGGGGCCGGCTACACCTTC
TRBV15	few	-	TRBJ1-1	CATSGQLNTEAFF	TGTGCCACCAGCGGTCAGCTGAACACTGAAGCTTTCTTT
TRBV2	-	-	TRBJ1-4	CASKFDSGGKLFF	TGTGCCAGCAAATTCGACAGTGGGGGTAAACTGTTTTTT
TRBV12-3/TRBV12-4	few	-	TRBJ2-1	CASKSAGTRTYNEQFF	TGTGCCAGCAAATCCGCGGGTACCCGTACTTACAATGAGCAGTTCTTC
TRBV12-3/TRBV12-4	-	-	TRBJ2-1	CASSLIVGANYNEQFF	TGTGCCAGCAGTTTAATTGTGGGGGCGAACTACAATGAGCAGTTCTTC
TRBV28	many	TRBD2	TRBJ2-7	CASRAAGTSDEQYF	TGTGCCAGCAGGGCTGCCGGGACTAGCGACGAGCAGTACTTC
TRBV7-2	many	-	TRBJ2-3	CASSQGSGDTQYF	TGTGCCAGCTCACAGGGTTCAGGAGATACGCAGTATTTT
TRBV29-1	few	-	TRBJ1-2	CSVEKGVGGYTF	TGCAGCGTTGAAAAGGGAGTGGGGGGCTACACCTTC
TRBV19	-	-	TRBJ1-1	CASNPGIAEAFF	TGTGCCAGTAACCCCGGGATCGCTGAAGCTTTCTTT
TRBV4-1	few	TRBD1	TRBJ2-1	CASSQAWTGALYNEQFF	TGCGCCAGCAGCCAAGCTTGGACAGGGGCCCTATACAATGAGCAGTTCTTC
TRBV2	-	-	TRBJ1-6	CASSETRGGSPLHF	TGTGCCAGCAGTGAAACCAGGGGTGGTTCACCCCTCCACTTT
TRBV7-2	few	-	TRBJ2-2	CASSPVQGHTGELFF	TGTGCCAGCAGCCCTGTCCAAGGTCACACCGGGGAGCTGTTTTTT
TRBV29-1	few	-	TRBJ2-7	CSVADLREQYF	TGCAGCGTTGCGGACCTCAGGGAGCAGTACTTC
TRBV9	many	-	TRBJ2-1	CASSTSGAIYNEQFF	TGTGCCAGCAGCACATCCGGGGCGATTTACAATGAGCAGTTCTTC
TRBV19	-	-	TRBJ1-2	CASSAQGSDGYTF	TGTGCCAGTAGTGCACAGGGTTCCGATGGCTACACCTTC
TRBV7-9	few	TRBD1	TRBJ1-4	CASSPGTGVTTNEKLFF	TGTGCCAGCAGCCCCGGGACAGGGGTAACAACTAATGAAAAACTGTTTTTT
TRBV7-2	many	-	TRBJ2-1	CASSLEGLPNEQFF	TGTGCCAGCAGCTTAGAGGGTCTACCAAATGAGCAGTTCTTC
TRBV12-3/TRBV12-4	-	-	TRBJ1-1	CASSLSSAWRTFF	TGTGCCAGCAGTCTGTCGTCGGCATGGCGGACTTTCTTT
TRBV5-6	few	-	TRBJ1-4	CASSLVRGGDEKLFF	TGTGCCAGCAGCTTGGTCAGGGGCGGCGATGAAAAACTGTTTTTT
TRBV29-1	-	-	TRBJ1-2	CSVLGVYDGYTF	TGCAGCGTTTTAGGGGTTTATGATGGCTACACCTTC
TRBV28	many	-	TRBJ2-7	CASKDSEQYF	TGTGCCAGCAAAGACTCCGAGCAGTACTTC
TRBV7-9	-	TRBD1	TRBJ2-1	CASSKQGVSNEQFF	TGTGCCAGCAGCAAACAGGGGGTGAGCAATGAGCAGTTCTTC
TRBV7-6	many	-	TRBJ2-2	CASSLPPARSTGELFF	TGTGCCAGCAGCTTGCCACCGGCAAGGAGCACCGGGGAGCTGTTTTTT
TRBV7-6	many	-	TRBJ2-5	CASSLGQGRRETQYF	TGTGCCAGCAGCTTAGGGCAGGGCCGACGAGAGACCCAGTACTTC
TRBV5-5	few	TRBD1	TRBJ1-5	CASSLYPRDRAHSNQPQHF	TGTGCCAGCAGCCTGTACCCTCGGGACAGGGCACATAGCAATCAGCCCCAGCATTTT
TRBV7-3	few	TRBD2	TRBJ2-1	CASSPRGAGGRDEQFF	TGTGCCAGCAGCCCTCGCGGGGCGGGGGGGAGAGATGAGCAGTTCTTC
TRBV7-2	medium-sized	TRBD2	TRBJ2-7	CASSASGSSYEQYF	TGTGCCAGCAGCGCTAGCGGGAGCTCCTACGAGCAGTACTTC
TRBV15	many	-	TRBJ2-6	CATSRESSGANVLTF	TGTGCCACCAGCAGAGAAAGCTCTGGGGCCAACGTCCTGACTTTC
TRBV6-5	-	-	TRBJ1-2	CASSYQDPDYGYTF	TGTGCCAGCAGTTACCAGGACCCAGACTATGGCTACACCTTC
TRBV20-1	many	-	TRBJ2-5	CSATSVLGGGGETQYF	TGCAGTGCTACCTCCGTTTTAGGGGGAGGGGGGGAGACCCAGTACTTC
TRBV7-3	many	TRBD2	TRBJ2-5	CASSLWGEGETQYF	TGTGCCAGCAGCTTGTGGGGGGAGGGCGAGACCCAGTACTTC
TRBV5-1	few	-	TRBJ2-1	CASSRKATEPSYNEQFF	TGCGCCAGCAGCAGAAAAGCCACCGAGCCCTCCTACAATGAGCAGTTCTTC
TRBV7-2	many	-	TRBJ2-2	CASSLAGADTGELFF	TGTGCCAGCAGCTTAGCAGGGGCAGACACCGGGGAGCTGTTTTTT
TRBV11-3	few	-	TRBJ2-2	CASSTSTGEENTGELFF	TGTGCCAGCAGCACGAGTACAGGGGAGGAGAACACCGGGGAGCTGTTTTTT
TRBV7-8	-	-	TRBJ1-2	CASSPPGTYGYTF	TGTGCCAGCAGCCCCCCGGGAACCTATGGCTACACCTTC
TRBV7-9	many	TRBD1	TRBJ1-5	CASSPGQAGTAANQPQHF	TGTGCCAGCAGCCCTGGACAGGCGGGGACTGCTGCCAATCAGCCCCAGCATTTT